This is a list of T cell receptor beta chains from one sample in a study of T cell responses to AZD1222 COVID-19 vaccine. TCRdb keeps only in-frame clones here, not all; method: immunoSEQ multiplex PCR. The repertoire includes some 120,000 clones, 93% of them detected once, and about 2.7% sits in the top ten. The sequencing here drew on peripheral blood, taken on day 0 of AZD1222 vaccination. The source is an adult in good health. CDR3s include the opening cysteine and the closing phenylalanine or tryptophan. Fields, in order: J gene, CDR3 length, V gene, clone size, D gene, CDR3 DNA, CDR3 protein. The D gene is left open where the match is weak. Expanded clones get a size class; other rows say once, few or many, or leave the size out.

TRBJ2-1 | 16 | TRBV27 | - | TRBD2 | TGTGCCAGCAGTACCACTAGCGGCCCACTTAATGATGAGCAGTTCTTC | CASSTTSGPLNDEQFF
TRBJ2-5 | 15 | TRBV7-2 | - | TRBD2 | TGTGCCAGCAGCTCAGCCGGGACTAGTCAAGAGACCCAGTACTTC | CASSSAGTSQETQYF
TRBJ2-3 | 16 | TRBV5-1 | once | - | TGCGCCAGCAGCTTTCTCCCCTTGGGAGGCACAGATACGCAGTATTTT | CASSFLPLGGTDTQYF
TRBJ1-4 | 15 | TRBV5-1 | - | - | TGCGCCAGCAGCTTGGCCGGGACGGTGAATGAAAAACTGTTTTTT | CASSLAGTVNEKLFF
TRBJ1-1 | 12 | TRBV6-5 | - | TRBD1 | TGTGCCAGCAGTATCAGGGGGACTGAAGCTTTCTTT | CASSIRGTEAFF
TRBJ2-7 | 13 | TRBV24-1 | - | - | TGTGCCACCAGTGATTCCCGAACCTACGAGCAGTACTTC | CATSDSRTYEQYF
TRBJ1-4 | 15 | TRBV6-1 | - | - | TGTGCCAGCAGTGAAATAGGGCCGGGGAATGAAAAACTGTTTTTT | CASSEIGPGNEKLFF
TRBJ2-1 | 13 | TRBV9 | - | TRBD2 | TGTGCCAGCAGCCTTCTGACTAGCCCTGAGCAGTTCTTC | CASSLLTSPEQFF
TRBJ1-4 | 13 | TRBV6-5 | - | TRBD1 | TGTGCCAGCAGGGGACAGGGGAGTGAAAAACTGTTTTTT | CASRGQGSEKLFF
TRBJ1-5 | 17 | TRBV27 | - | - | TGTGCCAGCAGTTTCCCCCCTACCGGGGGAAGCAATCAGCCCCAGCATTTT | CASSFPPTGGSNQPQHF
TRBJ2-7 | 17 | TRBV20-1 | - | TRBD2 | TGCAGTGCTAGTGTCGGAGTAGCGGGAGATCCCGCCTACGAGCAGTACTTC | CSASVGVAGDPAYEQYF
TRBJ2-2 | 15 | TRBV24-1 | - | - | TGTGCCACCAGTGATCGGGACTCCTACACCGGGGAGCTGTTTTTT | CATSDRDSYTGELFF
TRBJ2-7 | 11 | TRBV30 | - | - | TGTGCCTGGGACAGTCCCTACGAGCAGTACTTC | CAWDSPYEQYF
TRBJ1-3 | 13 | TRBV7-2 | - | - | TGTGCCAGCAGCTTAGTCGCCGGAAACACCATATATTTT | CASSLVAGNTIYF
TRBJ2-1 | 15 | TRBV20-1 | - | TRBD2 | TGCAGTGCTAGTCGAGCGGGAGATTTATACAATGAGCAGTTCTTC | CSASRAGDLYNEQFF
TRBJ2-1 | 12 | TRBV6-5 | - | - | TGTGCCAGCAGTCCTTCCTACAATGAGCAGTTCTTC | CASSPSYNEQFF
TRBJ2-2 | 16 | TRBV5-1 | - | - | TGCGCCAGCAGCTTGTTGGGTGAGGGTAGCACCGGGGAGCTGTTTTTT | CASSLLGEGSTGELFF
TRBJ2-1 | 14 | TRBV28 | - | TRBD2 | TGTGCCAGCAAGACTAGCGGGAGATACAATGAGCAGTTCTTC | CASKTSGRYNEQFF
TRBJ2-3 | 16 | TRBV9 | few | TRBD2 | TGTGCCAGCAGCGAACGACTAGCGGGAATATCAGATACGCAGTATTTT | CASSERLAGISDTQYF
TRBJ1-4 | 12 | TRBV10-3 | - | - | TGTGCCATCAGTGAGGGGGAGGGAAAACTGTTTTTT | CAISEGEGKLFF
TRBJ1-1 | 15 | TRBV7-9 | - | - | TGTGCCAGCAGCTTATTTGAGGGAATGAACACTGAAGCTTTCTTT | CASSLFEGMNTEAFF
TRBJ2-1 | 17 | TRBV7-9 | - | TRBD2 | TGTGCCAGCAGCTTAGGGTTGGGCGGGAGGATCTCAAATGAGCAGTTCTTC | CASSLGLGGRISNEQFF
TRBJ1-5 | 17 | TRBV6-1 | - | - | TGTGCCAGCAGTGAAGTGGCGGGGCGGTATAGCAATCAGCCCCAGCATTTT | CASSEVAGRYSNQPQHF
TRBJ1-5 | 14 | TRBV3-1/TRBV3-2 | - | - | TGTGCCAGCACCGGAGCTGATAGCAATCAGCCCCAGCATTTT | CASTGADSNQPQHF
TRBJ2-1 | 12 | TRBV11-3 | - | - | TGTGCCAGCAGCTTAGACCGCAATGAGCAGTTCTTC | CASSLDRNEQFF
TRBJ1-6 | 11 | TRBV18 | - | TRBD1 | TGTGCCAGCTCACCAGGACAGGCCCTCCACTTT | CASSPGQALHF
TRBJ1-5 | 15 | TRBV3-1/TRBV3-2 | - | TRBD1 | TGTGCCAGCTCCCTCAACAGGGGTACCAATCAGCCCCAGCATTTT | CASSLNRGTNQPQHF
TRBJ1-2 | 13 | TRBV12-3/TRBV12-4 | - | - | TGTGCCAGCAGCCTGACAGGAGACTATGGCTACACCTTC | CASSLTGDYGYTF
TRBJ1-4 | 15 | TRBV9 | - | - | TGTGCCAGCAGCGTAGGATCGGGGTGGGATGAAAAACTGTTTTTT | CASSVGSGWDEKLFF
TRBJ1-5 | 15 | TRBV27 | - | TRBD1 | TGTGCCAGCAGTTCCCTCGGGACAGGCTATCAGCCCCAGCATTTT | CASSSLGTGYQPQHF
TRBJ1-1 | 12 | TRBV7-9 | - | - | TGTGCCAGCAGGAGGGGAAACACTGAAGCTTTCTTT | CASRRGNTEAFF
TRBJ1-2 | 14 | TRBV27 | - | - | TGTGCCAGCAGTTTATTCGGCCAGGGAGGGGGCTACACCTTC | CASSLFGQGGGYTF
TRBJ1-5 | 17 | TRBV3-1/TRBV3-2 | - | TRBD1 | TGTGCCAGCAGCCAAAACCCGGCAGGGGGAAGCAATCAGCCCCAGCATTTT | CASSQNPAGGSNQPQHF
TRBJ1-2 | 13 | TRBV5-1 | - | - | TGCGCCAGTAGGACACGTCTTAACTATGGCTACACCTTC | CASRTRLNYGYTF
TRBJ1-1 | 13 | TRBV7-9 | - | TRBD1 | TGTGCCAGCAGCGCTACGACAGGGGGAGGGGCTTTCTTT | CASSATTGGGAFF
TRBJ2-7 | 15 | TRBV11-2 | - | TRBD1 | TGTGCCAGCAGCTTAGTCCAGGGGGCGTTCTACGAGCAGTACTTC | CASSLVQGAFYEQYF
TRBJ1-4 | 14 | TRBV5-1 | - | - | TGCGCCAGCAGCGACGGGACGGACAATGAAAAACTGTTTTTT | CASSDGTDNEKLFF
TRBJ2-7 | 13 | TRBV12-3/TRBV12-4 | - | TRBD1 | TGTGCCAGCAGTACATTACCCAGGGGGGAGCAGTACTTC | CASSTLPRGEQYF
TRBJ2-7 | 12 | TRBV11-2 | - | - | TGTGCCAGCAGCTTAGATCTCTACGAGCAGTACTTC | CASSLDLYEQYF
TRBJ2-3 | 16 | TRBV10-1 | - | - | TGCGCCAGCAGTGGCTCAGGAGAATTGATTATTGATACGCAGTATTTT | CASSGSGELIIDTQYF
TRBJ2-4 | 12 | TRBV10-1 | - | - | TGCGCCAGCAGCCTCCGGGGAGCCAACGGGTACTTC | CASSLRGANGYF
TRBJ1-5 | 14 | TRBV2 | - | - | TGTGCCAGCGACCCGGCATCTAGCAATCAGCCCCAGCATTTT | CASDPASSNQPQHF
TRBJ1-1 | 14 | TRBV5-6 | - | TRBD1 | TGTGCCAGCAGCTGGGGGACAGAAAATACTGAAGCTTTCTTT | CASSWGTENTEAFF
TRBJ2-1 | 18 | TRBV15 | - | TRBD2 | TGTGCCACCAGCAGAGATGAATTGGGACTAGCGGCATACAATGAGCAGTTCTTC | CATSRDELGLAAYNEQFF
TRBJ2-3 | 14 | TRBV7-3 | - | TRBD2 | TGTGCCAGCAGCCCGAGCGGGGCCACAGATACGCAGTATTTT | CASSPSGATDTQYF
TRBJ1-1 | 14 | TRBV7-9 | - | - | TGTGCCAGCAGTTATGGGATGGCGGACACTGAAGCTTTCTTT | CASSYGMADTEAFF
TRBJ2-1 | 17 | TRBV19 | once | - | TGTGCCAGTAGTATAGCTCGAGCACTAGAACGGGGTCAAGAGCAGTTCTTC | CASSIARALERGQEQFF
TRBJ1-1 | 13 | TRBV27 | - | - | TGTGCCAGCAGTTGGGGGGGCGGGACTGAAGCTTTCTTT | CASSWGGGTEAFF
TRBJ2-7 | 15 | TRBV5-5 | - | TRBD1 | TGTGCCAGCAGCATAAACAGGGGGGCGTCCTACGAGCAGTACTTC | CASSINRGASYEQYF
TRBJ1-2 | 14 | TRBV3-1/TRBV3-2 | - | TRBD1 | TGTGCCAGCAGCCCCTGGGACAGAAACTATGGCTACACCTTC | CASSPWDRNYGYTF